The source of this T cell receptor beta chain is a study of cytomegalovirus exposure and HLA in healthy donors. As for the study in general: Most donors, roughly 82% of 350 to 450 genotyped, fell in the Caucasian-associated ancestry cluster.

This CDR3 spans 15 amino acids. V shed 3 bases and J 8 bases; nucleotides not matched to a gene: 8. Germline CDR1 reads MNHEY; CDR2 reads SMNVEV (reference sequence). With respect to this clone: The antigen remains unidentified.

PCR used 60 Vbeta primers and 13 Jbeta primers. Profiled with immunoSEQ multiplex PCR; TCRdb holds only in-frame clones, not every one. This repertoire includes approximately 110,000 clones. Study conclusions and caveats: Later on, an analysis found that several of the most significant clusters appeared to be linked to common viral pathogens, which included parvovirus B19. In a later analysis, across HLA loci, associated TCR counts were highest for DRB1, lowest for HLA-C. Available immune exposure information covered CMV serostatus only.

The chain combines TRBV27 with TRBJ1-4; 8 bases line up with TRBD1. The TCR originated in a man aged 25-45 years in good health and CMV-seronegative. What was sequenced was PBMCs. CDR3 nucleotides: TGTGCCAGCAGTTTCCTTACAGGGGGTGTCGAAAAACTGTTTTTT. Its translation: CASSFLTGGVEKLFF.